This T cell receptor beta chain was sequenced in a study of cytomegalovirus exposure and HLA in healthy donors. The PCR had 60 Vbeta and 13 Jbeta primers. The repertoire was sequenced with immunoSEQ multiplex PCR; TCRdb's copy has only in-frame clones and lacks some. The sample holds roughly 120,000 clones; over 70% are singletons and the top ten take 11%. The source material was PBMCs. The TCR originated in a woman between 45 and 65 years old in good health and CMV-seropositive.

CDR3 nucleotide sequence: TGCAGCGCTCCGGACGGGGGGGCGGGGTCGTCAGGCTACACCTTC. Its protein product is CSAPDGGAGSSGYTF. The chain employs TRBV29-1 and TRBJ1-2; a possible D gene is TRBD1 (6 bases). Germline V gene data show CDR1 as SQVTM and CDR2 as ANQGSEA. V was clipped by 7 bases and J by 8 bases, with 26 bases between them. The CDR3 extends over 15 amino acids.